The 16 T cell receptor beta chains listed next were all sequenced from one sample in a study of blood T cell repertoires in COVID-19. Data came from immunoSEQ multiplex PCR; TCRdb stores just in-frame clones and leaves some out. The table has approximately 330,000 clones, 80% to 90% seen once. The specimen sequenced was PBMCs or T cells enriched from blood (not recorded which). Receptors originate from a woman aged 35 to 49 with acute COVID-19.

This clone was seen a handful of times. V gene TRBV7-9 combines with J gene TRBJ2-2, with D tentatively TRBD1 (6 bases). Germline V gene data show CDR1 as SEHNR and CDR2 as FQNEAQ (reference sequence). CDR3 length equals 16 residues. The V end lost 3 bases, the J end lost 1 base, and 12 bases lay between the germline ends. The CDR3 DNA reads TGTGCCAGCAGCTTTCCTCCGGGACAGAACACCGGGGAGCTGTTTTTT. It specifies CASSFPPGQNTGELFF.

This clone was counted only a few times. The gene calls are TRBV7-2 and TRBJ1-2; 12 nucleotides agree with TRBD1. Germline assignment: CDR1 SGHTA and CDR2 FQGNSA. This CDR3 is 16 amino acids long. The ends lost 1 base at V and 2 bases at J; junction bases unmatched: 2. The CDR3 bases are TGTGCCAGCAGCTTAGTAGGGACAGGGGGCAACTATGGCTACACCTTC. Translated, it gives CASSLVGTGGNYGYTF.

This chain connects TRBV6-1 to TRBJ2-1; D ambiguous. The CDR3 is 16 residues long. The germline V and J ends were trimmed by 2 bases and 0 bases, with 11 bases remaining between them. CDR1 is MNHNS and CDR2 is SASEGT in the germline V gene. The CDR3 nucleotides read TGTGCCAGCAGTGAATGGAGCGAGATCTCCTACAATGAGCAGTTCTTC. It yields the protein CASSEWSEISYNEQFF.

The genes are TRBV10-3 and TRBJ2-5, with a weak D call TRBD2 (5 bases). Trimming stripped 7 bases from V and 0 bases from J, with 12 bases between. Germline V CDR1 and CDR2: ENHRY, SYGVKD. The CDR3 is 14 residues long. The DNA of the CDR3 is TGTGCCATCACCTCGGGATTGTACCAAGAGACCCAGTACTTC. Protein: CAITSGLYQETQYF.

The chain joins TRBV19 to TRBJ1-5; 9 bases fit TRBD1. The CDR3 length is 15 residues. Unmatched junction bases numbered 11, after V lost 7 bases and J lost 7 bases. CDR1 is LNHDA, CDR2 SQIVND, per germline (reference sequence). The DNA of the CDR3 is TGTGCCAGTAACCCCCGGACAGGGGTGACGCAGCCCCAGCATTTT. Protein product: CASNPRTGVTQPQHF.

The chain has TRBV9 and TRBJ2-7, with 9 bases identical to TRBD1. V lost 0 bases and J lost 9; bases outside the gene matches: 10. This CDR3 is 15 amino acids long. The V gene's germline CDR1 is SGDLS and CDR2 YYNGEE. The chain's CDR3 is CASSVDEDRGLGQYF. CDR3 nucleotides: TGTGCCAGCAGCGTAGATGAGGACAGGGGACTTGGGCAGTACTTC.

This CDR3 reads CASSQDEGAIVRPGELFF. Written as DNA, the CDR3 is TGTGCCAGCAGCCAAGATGAAGGGGCGATTGTCAGACCCGGGGAGCTGTTTTTT. V and J are TRBV14 and TRBJ2-2; D is perhaps TRBD1 (5 bases). CDR3 length: 18 amino acids. Germline CDR1 SGHDN, CDR2 FVKESK. The V end lost 0 bases, the J end lost 6 bases, and 20 bases lay between the germline ends.

This clone showed up just once. The chain carries TRBV18 and TRBJ2-5, with D tentatively TRBD2 (6 bases). Germline CDR1 reads KGHSH; CDR2 reads LQKENI. Trimming took 2 bases from V and 2 from J, leaving 9 bases between them. The CDR3 consists of 14 residues. The CDR3 bases are TGTGCCAGCTCACCAGCTAGCGATCAAGAGACCCAGTACTTC. It specifies CASSPASDQETQYF.

The chain uses TRBV5-4 and TRBJ1-2; tentative D call: TRBD1 (5 bases). This CDR3 has 16 residues. The germline V gene has CDR1 SGHNT and CDR2 YYREEE (reference sequence). Trimming took 3 bases from V and 0 from J, leaving 15 bases between them. DNA for the CDR3: TGTGCCAGCAGCTCCGCCCGGGACTTACCTAACTATGGCTACACCTTC. Translation: CASSSARDLPNYGYTF.

The rearrangement joins TRBV12-3 or TRBV12-4 to TRBJ1-2; unclear D gene. The CDR3 contains 13 residues. V lost 2 bases, J lost 2 bases, and 6 bases lay in between. CDR3 DNA sequence: TGTGCCAGCAGTTTATCCATGAACTATGGCTACACCTTC. This sequence encodes CASSLSMNYGYTF.

The chain combines TRBV5-4 with TRBJ1-1, with 7 positions matching TRBD1. Unmatched junction bases numbered 5, after V lost 1 base and J lost 5 bases. The germline CDR1 and CDR2 sequences are SGHNT and YYREEE (reference sequence). There are 14 residues in the CDR3. The CDR3 DNA reads TGTGCCAGCAGCTTGAGGCGGGACAGAACTGAAGCTTTCTTT. Translated, it gives CASSLRRDRTEAFF. Combining the CDR3 with reference TRBV5-4 and TRBJ1-1 gives the whole variable domain ETGVTQSPTHLIKTRGQQVTLRCSSQSGHNTVSWYQQALGQGPQFIFQYYREEENGRGNFPPRFSGLQFPNYSSELNVNALELDDSALYLCASSLRRDRTEAFFGQGTRLTVV.

This chain links TRBV2 with TRBJ2-3; 8 nucleotides align to TRBD2. V dropped 6 bases and J dropped 3; count of bases not matched to a gene: 11. The CDR3 runs to 16 residues. Germline CDR1 reads SNHLY; CDR2 reads FYNNEI. CDR3 nucleotides: TGTGCCAGCAGCTCCGGGGGGGGGACTAGGACAGATACGCAGTATTTT. The encoded protein is CASSSGGGTRTDTQYF.

The rearrangement joins TRBV10-3 to TRBJ2-3; possibly TRBD1 for D (5 bases). CDR1 is ENHRY and CDR2 is SYGVKD in the germline V gene. CDR3 length equals 15 residues. V was cut by 3 bases and J by 6 bases, with 16 bases left in between. CDR3 residues: CAISDGHLGIDTQYF. The CDR3 nucleotides are TGTGCCATCAGTGACGGACACTTAGGGATTGATACGCAGTATTTT.

CDR3 coding DNA: TGTGCCAGCAGGACTAGCGGGGGGCCCAATGAGCAGTTCTTC. This sequence encodes CASRTSGGPNEQFF. V is TRBV2 and J is TRBJ2-1, with 13 bases aligning to TRBD2. This CDR3 region has 14 residues. In germline, CDR1 is SNHLY, CDR2 FYNNEI. With 6 bases clipped from V and 6 bases from J, the junction kept 2 bases outside the gene matches.

The chain employs TRBV5-4 and TRBJ2-3; 8 bases fit TRBD1. This CDR3 contains 16 residues. V shed 2 bases, J shed 0 bases, and the junction held 5 bases outside the gene matches. The germline V gene encodes CDR1 SGHNT and CDR2 YYREEE (reference sequence). The CDR3 DNA reads as TGTGCCAGCAGCTTAGGGCGACAGGGGAGCACAGATACGCAGTATTTT. Protein: CASSLGRQGSTDTQYF.

V gene TRBV2 combines with J gene TRBJ2-1, with TRBD1 identical over 7 bases. Unmatched junction bases numbered 9, after V lost 9 bases and J lost 7 bases. In germline, CDR1 is SNHLY, CDR2 FYNNEI. The CDR3 spans 13 residues. The CDR3 loop is CASDREATNEQFF. The CDR3 DNA reads TGTGCCAGTGACAGGGAAGCGACTAATGAGCAGTTCTTC.